The clone carrying this T cell receptor beta chain was seen only once. In the study's own analysis: Researchers report that nucleated cell counts were estimated from reference gene primer amplification. Assay: immunoSEQ multiplex PCR; the TCRdb copy retains only in-frame clones and omits some. V, J and clone size derive from that table, while D and trimming were established from the DNA sequence. Here the sample spans 200,000 or so clones, 80% being singletons. The sample originates from a study of blood T cell repertoires in COVID-19. As for the study in general: T cells, B-cell-depleted T cells, or PBMCs supplied cDNA or gDNA.

The germline CDR1 and CDR2 sequences are LGHDT and YNNKEL (reference sequence). The CDR3 is 14 amino acids. V gave up 0 bases and J gave up 5 bases; unmatched junction bases: 3. The chain is built from TRBV3-1 (or the pseudogene TRBV3-2) and TRBJ2-5, with 7 bases that match TRBD2. The TCR sequence derives from a middle-aged woman with acute COVID-19. The sequencing input was PBMCs or T cells enriched from blood (not recorded which). As DNA, the CDR3 is TGTGCCAGCAGCCAAGAAGCTAGCGGCGAGACCCAGTACTTC. Translation gives CASSQEASGETQYF.